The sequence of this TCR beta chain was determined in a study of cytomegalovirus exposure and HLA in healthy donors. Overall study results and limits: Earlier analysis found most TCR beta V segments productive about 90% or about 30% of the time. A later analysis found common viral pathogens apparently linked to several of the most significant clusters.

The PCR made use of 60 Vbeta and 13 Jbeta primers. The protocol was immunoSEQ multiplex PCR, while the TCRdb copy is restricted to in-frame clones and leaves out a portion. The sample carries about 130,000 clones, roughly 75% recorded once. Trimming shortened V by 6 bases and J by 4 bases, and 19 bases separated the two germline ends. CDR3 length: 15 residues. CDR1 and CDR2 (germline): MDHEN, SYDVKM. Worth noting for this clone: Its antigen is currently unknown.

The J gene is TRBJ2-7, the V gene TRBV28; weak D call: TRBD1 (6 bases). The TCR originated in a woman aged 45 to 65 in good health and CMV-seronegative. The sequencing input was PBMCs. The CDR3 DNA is TGTGCCAGCAGCCCTAGGGGATGGGACAATTACGAGCAGTACTTC. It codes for CASSPRGWDNYEQYF.